The rows below give T cell receptor beta chains drawn from one sample of a study of beta chain features in type 1 diabetes. Assay used: immunoSEQ multiplex PCR; TCRdb lists only in-frame clones, some missing. Of approximately 40,000 clones detected, 50% appear once; the ten largest clones hold around 0.25%. Sample: stem cell memory CD4+ T cells from blood. Source of these receptors: a young woman in good health. Both conserved end residues are part of each CDR3. D genes are given only for firm matches. Some rows have no size entry. The others give once, few or many, or a class for an expanded clone.

CDR3 protein	CDR3 DNA	V gene	clone size	J gene	D gene
CASSPWADEQFF	TGTGCCAGCAGCCCTTGGGCCGATGAGCAGTTCTTC	TRBV7-2	-	TRBJ2-1	-
CAWTGNSGNTIYF	TGTGCCTGGACGGGGAACTCTGGAAACACCATATATTTT	TRBV30	-	TRBJ1-3	-
CASSSGTEDGYTF	TGCGCCAGCAGCTCCGGGACAGAAGATGGCTACACCTTC	TRBV5-1	-	TRBJ1-2	TRBD1
CASSDQAGGVKNIQYF	TGTGCCAGCAGTGATCAAGCGGGAGGGGTCAAAAACATTCAGTACTTC	TRBV2	-	TRBJ2-4	TRBD2
CASSLDRQQYF	TGTGCCAGCAGCCTAGACAGGCAGCAGTACTTC	TRBV7-8	few	TRBJ2-7	-
CSVEKQAGNGDTQYF	TGCAGCGTTGAAAAACAAGCGGGGAATGGAGATACGCAGTATTTT	TRBV29-1	-	TRBJ2-3	TRBD2
CASSTGTANYGYTF	TGTGCCAGCAGCACCGGGACAGCTAACTATGGCTACACCTTC	TRBV5-4	-	TRBJ1-2	TRBD1
CASSTRLISGNTIYF	TGTGCCAGCAGCACGCGACTGATCTCTGGAAACACCATATATTTT	TRBV7-2	once	TRBJ1-3	-
CASTPHRDSSYNEQFF	TGTGCCAGCACCCCCCACAGGGACAGCTCCTACAATGAGCAGTTCTTC	TRBV28	-	TRBJ2-1	TRBD1
CASSLTTGPYEQYF	TGCGCCAGCAGCTTAACGACAGGGCCCTACGAGCAGTACTTC	TRBV5-1	few	TRBJ2-7	TRBD1
CATRQGHTGELFF	TGTGCCACTAGACAGGGCCACACCGGGGAGCTGTTTTTT	TRBV15	few	TRBJ2-2	TRBD1
CASSQDAPRWSSYEQYF	TGTGCCAGCAGCCAAGATGCCCCGCGATGGAGCTCCTACGAGCAGTACTTC	TRBV4-2	-	TRBJ2-7	-
CASSYSSAYNEQFF	TGTGCCAGCAGTTACTCTAGTGCTTACAATGAGCAGTTCTTC	TRBV6-5	-	TRBJ2-1	-
CAWTPGYDSPLHF	TGTGCCTGGACGCCAGGGTATGATTCACCCCTCCACTTT	TRBV30	-	TRBJ1-6	-
CASSPKLLRQNTYEQYF	TGTGCCAGCTCACCAAAGTTGTTACGACAGAACACCTACGAGCAGTACTTC	TRBV18	-	TRBJ2-7	-
CASSSYGEQYF	TGTGCCAGCAGCTCGTACGGGGAGCAGTACTTC	TRBV5-6	-	TRBJ2-7	-
CASSWDRPYNEQFF	TGTGCCAGTAGCTGGGACAGACCCTACAATGAGCAGTTCTTC	TRBV19	-	TRBJ2-1	TRBD1
CASSPPGQDYEKLFF	TGTGCCAGCTCACCACCGGGGCAGGATTATGAAAAACTGTTTTTT	TRBV18	-	TRBJ1-4	-
CASSLVRESAGEQFF	TGTGCCAGCAGCTTAGTCCGGGAATCGGCGGGTGAGCAGTTCTTC	TRBV7-3	-	TRBJ2-1	-
CASSFSIRWETQYF	TGTGCCAGCAGCTTTAGTATACGTTGGGAGACCCAGTACTTC	TRBV7-9	-	TRBJ2-5	-
CASRSLRFVYEQYF	TGTGCCAGCAGGAGCTTGCGGTTCGTCTACGAGCAGTACTTC	TRBV2	-	TRBJ2-7	-
CASSASAGVNNEQFF	TGTGCCAGCAGTGCCTCGGCGGGAGTAAACAATGAGCAGTTCTTC	TRBV6-6	-	TRBJ2-1	TRBD2
CASSLSRAGGYYEQYF	TGTGCCAGCAGTTTATCGAGGGCAGGGGGCTACTACGAGCAGTACTTC	TRBV27	-	TRBJ2-7	TRBD1